This T cell receptor beta chain was captured in a study of cytomegalovirus exposure and HLA in healthy donors. The V gene's germline CDR1 is SGDLS and CDR2 YYNGEE. The CDR3 spans 13 residues. Trimming cost V 8 bases and J 4 bases, with 15 bases left between them. PCR involved 60 Vbeta and 13 Jbeta primers. This table comes from immunoSEQ multiplex PCR, and its TCRdb copy is limited to in-frame clones, with some not included. The sample includes tens of thousands of clones, around 82% seen only once; the top ten take 1.9%. J is TRBJ2-5 and V is TRBV9; a possible D gene is TRBD2 (5 bases). The sample was PBMCs. The sequence was collected from a man younger than 35 in good health and CMV-seronegative. The DNA for the CDR3 is TGTGCCAGTTCCCCGGGGATCCCAGAGACCCAGTACTTC. It is translated as CASSPGIPETQYF.